The 32 T cell receptor beta chains listed next were all sequenced from one sample in a study of T cells after yellow fever vaccination. TCRdb reprocessed the 5' RACE reads with MiXCR, giving one entry per CDR3 protein. Among hundreds of thousands of distinct CDR3 sequences listed, under 14% were seen once. The specimen was PBMCs, collected on the day of the first yellow fever vaccination. Receptors were obtained from a man between 18 and 29 years old who received the YFV17D yellow fever vaccine.

In nucleotides, the CDR3 is TGTGCCAGCAGCTCACTAGGCACTGGGGAGACCCAGTACTTC. Translating gives CASSSLGTGETQYF. J is TRBJ2-5 and V is TRBV5-5; maybe TRBD2 (5 bases). V lost 3 bases, J lost 5 bases, and 14 bases lay in between. The V gene's germline CDR1 is SGHKS and CDR2 YYEKEE (reference sequence). The CDR3 has 14 amino acids.

The J gene is TRBJ1-1, the V gene TRBV29-1, with D tentatively TRBD1 (6 bases). CDR1 and CDR2 (germline): SQVTM, ANQGSEA. V shed 5 bases and J shed 4 bases, with 14 bases lying between them. This CDR3 is built from 13 residues. The CDR3 loop reads CSVSQGPGTEAFF. For the CDR3, the DNA is TGCAGCGTTTCACAGGGACCGGGCACTGAAGCTTTCTTT.

The table lists this clonotype with a few counts. J is TRBJ2-2 and V is TRBV6-5; D gene unclear. V was pared by 2 bases and J by 2 bases, with 9 bases between. The CDR3 has 15 residues. Germline assignment: CDR1 MNHEY and CDR2 SVGAGI. In nucleotides, the CDR3 is TGTGCCAGCAGTTACGGCCGGGTAAACACCGGGGAGCTGTTTTTT. Encoded protein: CASSYGRVNTGELFF.

V is TRBV10-3 and J is TRBJ2-2; D is ambiguous. Trimming stripped 4 bases from V and 6 bases from J, with 15 bases between. Germline-derived CDR1 and CDR2 are ENHRY and SYGVKD. The CDR3 length is 15 residues. The DNA of the CDR3 is TGTGCCATCAGTGGGGCAGGTGGAAGAGCCGGGGAGCTGTTTTTT. It yields the protein CAISGAGGRAGELFF.

This clonotype was detected ten times or more. The chain has TRBV7-2 and TRBJ1-5; D remains ambiguous. Germline V gene sequence: CDR1 SGHTA, CDR2 FQGNSA. Trimming left V 0 bases short and J 1 base short, with 4 bases between. This CDR3 spans 14 amino acids. The CDR3 region is CASSLAPSNQPQHF. The CDR3 DNA follows: TGTGCCAGCAGCTTAGCCCCCAGCAATCAGCCCCAGCATTTT.

The V call is TRBV4-1, the J call TRBJ2-5; D uncertain. In germline, CDR1 is MGHRA, CDR2 YSYEKL. This CDR3 region has 14 residues. Trimming took 0 bases from V and 3 from J, leaving 8 bases between them. This chain's CDR3 is CASSQDGWKETQYF. Written as DNA, the CDR3 is TGCGCCAGCAGCCAAGATGGATGGAAAGAGACCCAGTACTTC.

This clonotype was observed many times. The chain combines TRBV12-3 or TRBV12-4 with TRBJ1-3; D call uncertain. This CDR3 has 12 residues. The ends were cut back, 1 base at V and 3 bases at J, with 1 base in the middle. The CDR3 DNA reads as TGTGCCAGCAGTTTAGTTGGAAACACCATATATTTT. Its translation: CASSLVGNTIYF.

The chain employs TRBV5-4 and TRBJ1-6; weak D call: TRBD1 (5 bases). The CDR3 extends over 15 amino acids. V lost 4 bases, J lost 9 bases, and 17 bases lay in between. Germline V gene lookup returns CDR1 SGHNT and CDR2 YYREEE (reference sequence). CDR3 sequence (DNA): TGTGCCAGCAGCGCCGCCGGGACCTCCATTTCACCCCTCCACTTT. Encoded protein: CASSAAGTSISPLHF.

At least ten counts were recorded for this clonotype. The gene calls are TRBV27 and TRBJ2-1, with 9 positions matching TRBD2. The V gene's germline CDR1 is MNHEY and CDR2 SMNVEV (reference sequence). The CDR3 loop spans 16 amino acids. V lost 3 bases, J lost 11 bases, and 14 bases stayed unmatched. CDR3 sequence reads: CASSFLAGGDPGKQFF. CDR3 sequence (DNA): TGTGCCAGCAGTTTTTTGGCGGGGGGGGACCCCGGGAAGCAGTTCTTC.

The chain has TRBV5-1 and TRBJ2-1, with 7 positions matching TRBD2. This CDR3 has 17 amino acids. After removal of 4 bases from V and 7 bases from J, the junction contained 17 bases not matched to a gene. Germline-derived CDR1 and CDR2 are SGHRS and YFSETQ. The DNA of the CDR3 is TGCGCCAGCAGCCTCCCCCTCCTTAGTGGGGGGGAGAATGAGCAGTTCTTC. It codes for CASSLPLLSGGENEQFF.

The chain recombines TRBV11-3 with TRBJ1-1, with TRBD1 matching 7 bases. Looked up from germline, CDR1 is SGHNT and CDR2 is YENEEA. This CDR3 region has 13 residues. Trimming cost V 5 bases and J 3 bases; bases outside gene matches: 3. The CDR3 loop reads CASSNRGDTEAFF. CDR3 DNA: TGTGCCAGCAGCAACAGGGGCGACACTGAAGCTTTCTTT.

The chain is built from TRBV11-2 and TRBJ2-1, with TRBD1 matching over 7 bases. CDR1 is SGHAT and CDR2 is FQNNGV in the germline V gene. After removal of 1 base from V and 9 bases from J, the junction contained 12 bases not matched to a gene. This CDR3 comprises 16 residues. In nucleotides, the CDR3 is TGTGCCAGCAGCTTAGCCCTATTTCGACAGGGCGGTGAGCAGTTCTTC. It codes for CASSLALFRQGGEQFF.

The genes are TRBV7-2 and TRBJ2-3; 9 nucleotides align to TRBD2. The CDR3 is 14 residues long. Germline trimming cut 9 bases from V and 3 bases from J; bases unmatched to any gene: 7. Germline CDR1 and CDR2: SGHTA and FQGNSA. This chain's CDR3 is CARRGGSFTDTQYF. CDR3 nucleotides: TGTGCCAGGCGGGGGGGCTCTTTTACAGATACGCAGTATTTT.

This clonotype was observed a handful of times. The V call is TRBV20-1, the J call TRBJ2-1; the match to TRBD2 covers 10 bases. J was trimmed by 4 bases and V by 6 bases; bases with no gene match: 6. This CDR3 is built from 14 residues. Germline V lookup: CDR1 DFQATT, CDR2 SNEGSKA (reference sequence). This chain's CDR3 is CSAEGLAVYNEQFF. CDR3 coding DNA: TGCAGTGCGGAAGGACTAGCGGTATACAATGAGCAGTTCTTC.

The V and J genes are TRBV29-1 and TRBJ2-5; maybe TRBD1 (7 bases). Trimming removed 5 bases from V and 4 bases from J, with 17 bases in between. The germline gives CDR1 SQVTM, CDR2 ANQGSEA. The CDR3 is made up of 14 amino acids. As DNA, the CDR3 is TGCAGCGTTCAGACAGGGTTGGAGGGAGAGACCCAGTACTTC. Protein product: CSVQTGLEGETQYF.

This chain connects TRBV6-1 to TRBJ1-4; D not resolved. CDR1 is MNHNS and CDR2 is SASEGT in the germline V gene. V was shortened by 7 bases and J by 4 bases, with 13 bases between the two germline ends. The CDR3 loop spans 14 amino acids. CDR3 protein: CASKRSDGNEKLFF. CDR3 nucleotide sequence: TGTGCCAGCAAAAGATCGGACGGTAATGAAAAACTGTTTTTT.

The table lists this clonotype with a few counts. The chain combines TRBV20-1 with TRBJ1-6; D perhaps matches TRBD1 (5 bases). Trimming took 3 bases from V and 2 from J, leaving 29 bases between them. The CDR3 has 21 residues. CDR1 DFQATT and CDR2 SNEGSKA come from the germline V gene (reference sequence). Here the CDR3 DNA reads TGCAGTGCTAGCGGGGCCACATCATTTTCGCCCCGCCGCACCTATAATTCACCCCTCCACTTT. Translating gives CSASGATSFSPRRTYNSPLHF.

The table lists this clonotype with a few counts. The chain is built from TRBV5-4 and TRBJ2-5; D is perhaps TRBD1 or TRBD2 (5 bases each). Germline V gene data show CDR1 as SGHNT and CDR2 as YYREEE (reference sequence). V was shortened by 4 bases and J by 5 bases, with 21 bases between the two germline ends. The CDR3 runs 16 residues. The CDR3 region is CASSPDLGGSKETQYF. The CDR3 DNA is TGTGCCAGCAGCCCCGATCTTGGGGGTTCGAAGGAGACCCAGTACTTC.

This clonotype has only a few counts. The CDR3 sequence is CASSPPNQPQHF. CDR3 DNA: TGTGCCAGCAGTCCCCCCAATCAGCCCCAGCATTTT. The chain has TRBV6-5 and TRBJ1-5; the D is unclear. Trimming removed 5 bases at V and 3 bases at J, with 5 bases between. Germline V gene sequence: CDR1 MNHEY, CDR2 SVGAGI. The CDR3 is made up of 12 amino acids.

This clonotype has just a few counts. The V gene is TRBV29-1, the J gene TRBJ2-5; no clear D gene. Deletions cut 2 bases from V and 0 bases from J, with 7 bases between. The germline V gene encodes CDR1 SQVTM and CDR2 ANQGSEA. This CDR3 has 13 amino acids. The CDR3: CSVEYSDQETQYF. The CDR3 nucleotides are TGCAGCGTTGAATATTCTGACCAAGAGACCCAGTACTTC. The full variable domain, in which reference TRBV29-1 and TRBJ2-5 provide the parts outside the CDR3, is SAVISQKPSRDICQRGTSLTIQCQVDSQVTMMFWYRQQPGQSLTLIATANQGSEATYESGFVIDKFPISRPNLTFSTLTVSNMSPEDSSIYLCSVEYSDQETQYFGPGTRLLVL.

Here the CDR3 reads CSAASLAGYNEQFF. The CDR3 nucleotides are TGCAGTGCTGCCTCACTAGCGGGGTACAATGAGCAGTTCTTC. This chain links TRBV20-1 with TRBJ2-1; 10 positions match TRBD2. CDR1 and CDR2 from the germline V gene are DFQATT and SNEGSKA (reference sequence). V shed 5 bases and J 4 bases; nucleotides not matched to a gene: 5. This CDR3 comprises 14 residues.

The chain employs TRBV20-1 and TRBJ2-3; D remains unclear. Deletions cut 3 bases from V and 6 bases from J, with 13 bases between. There are 13 residues in the CDR3. Germline CDR1 and CDR2: DFQATT and SNEGSKA (reference sequence). The CDR3 coding sequence is TGCAGTGCTAGGACGGATCGCCCTGATACGCAGTATTTT. Its translation is CSARTDRPDTQYF.

The V gene is TRBV7-3, the J gene TRBJ2-3; 11 positions match TRBD2. This CDR3 spans 15 amino acids. V lost 4 bases and J lost 5; bases outside the gene matches: 5. The V gene's germline CDR1 is SGHTA and CDR2 FQGTGA. The CDR3 region is CASSYLAGGGDTQYF. CDR3 DNA: TGTGCCAGCAGCTACCTAGCGGGGGGCGGAGATACGCAGTATTTT.

This clonotype was seen a few times. This chain links TRBV9 with TRBJ2-1; 10 bases align to TRBD2. Germline V CDR1 and CDR2: SGDLS, YYNGEE. The CDR3 is 15 residues long. V lost 0 bases, J lost 8 bases, and 5 bases stayed unmatched. In DNA, the CDR3 is TGTGCCAGCAGCGTAGCTTCTAGCGGGGGCCATGAGCAGTTCTTC. It encodes CASSVASSGGHEQFF.

This chain uses TRBV12-3 or TRBV12-4 with TRBJ1-1; the D gene is possibly TRBD1 (6 bases). Trimming removed 6 bases from V and 4 bases from J, with 21 bases in between. The CDR3 has 16 residues. Written as DNA, the CDR3 is TGTGCCAGCAGCCTAGGGGGGGGCGCCCCGGTCACTGAAGCTTTCTTT. This sequence encodes CASSLGGGAPVTEAFF.

DNA for the CDR3: TGTGCCAGCAGACTTAGTTCGGCTTTCGTGCAGTACTTC. Protein: CASRLSSAFVQYF. V is TRBV7-2 and J is TRBJ2-7; D unclear. This CDR3 contains 13 residues. From germline, CDR1 is SGHTA and CDR2 FQGNSA. Deletions cut 6 bases from V and 9 bases from J, with 18 bases between. Full variable domain (remainder filled in from reference TRBV7-2 and TRBJ2-7): GAGVSQSPSNKVTEKGKDVELRCDPISGHTALYWYRQSLGQGLEFLIYFQGNSAPDKSGLPSDRFSAERTGGSVSTLTIQRTQQEDSAVYLCASRLSSAFVQYFGPGTRLTVT.

The chain combines TRBV24-1 with TRBJ2-2; D not certain. Germline V gives CDR1 KGHDR, CDR2 SFDVKD. There are 14 residues in the CDR3. The V gene lost 4 bases and the J gene lost 4 bases, with 9 bases spanning the gap. The CDR3 DNA reads TGTGCCACCAGTGAGATGAAGGGCACCGGGGAGCTGTTTTTT. Its translation: CATSEMKGTGELFF.

There are a few counts of this clonotype. The chain employs TRBV6-2 or TRBV6-3 and TRBJ1-2; D perhaps matches TRBD1 (6 bases). The CDR3 totals 13 residues. Germline V gene data show CDR1 as MNHEY and CDR2 as SVGEGT. Trimming cost V 6 bases and J 7 bases, with 15 bases left between them. CDR3 coding DNA: TGTGCCAGCAGCAGACAGGACGTGGGTGGCTACACCTTC. This gives the protein CASSRQDVGGYTF.

This clonotype was detected a few times. The J gene is TRBJ1-2, the V gene TRBV6-2 or TRBV6-3; D not resolved. In germline, CDR1 is MNHEY, CDR2 SVGEGT. The CDR3 is made up of 14 amino acids. V was cut by 6 bases and J by 5 bases, with 16 bases left in between. The CDR3 nucleotides are TGTGCCAGCAGACCTAAGACCTCCACTTATGGCTACACCTTC. Translating it yields CASRPKTSTYGYTF.

A few counts support this clonotype. The chain carries TRBV5-1 and TRBJ2-1; 9 bases line up with TRBD1. The CDR3 sequence is 14 residues long. Losses at the gene ends were 4 bases for V and 4 bases for J; bases not matched to a gene: 3. Per germline, CDR1 SGHRS and CDR2 YFSETQ. The CDR3 coding sequence is TGCGCCAGCAGCCAAGGGACAGGGTACAATGAGCAGTTCTTC. Encoded protein: CASSQGTGYNEQFF.

The chain joins TRBV11-2 to TRBJ2-3; D is unclear. The CDR3 is 14 amino acids. Germline assignment: CDR1 SGHAT and CDR2 FQNNGV. Trimming cost V 2 bases and J 2 bases, with 8 bases left between them. The CDR3 protein is CASSLRIFTDTQYF. CDR3 DNA sequence: TGTGCCAGCAGCTTAAGAATCTTCACAGATACGCAGTATTTT.

This sequence joins TRBV4-3 and TRBJ2-1, with 10 positions matching TRBD2. V lost 0 bases and J lost 6; bases outside the gene matches: 14. Per germline, CDR1 LGHNA and CDR2 YSLEER. This CDR3 has 19 amino acids. CDR3 in DNA: TGCGCCAGCAGCCAAGATCCCGCCCTAGCGGGGGCCCTAGTCAATGAGCAGTTCTTC. This translates into CASSQDPALAGALVNEQFF.